Each of the 14 T cell receptor beta chains below was sequenced from the same sample in a study of T-cell memory formation after mild COVID-19. TCRdb re-called the 5' RACE reads with MiXCR, one entry per CDR3 protein. The sample contains under 40,000 distinct CDR3 sequences, 5.5% to 7% of which appear only once. The specimen sequenced was PBMCs or a T cell subset sorted from them (not recorded which). The receptors shown here come from an adult who had mild COVID-19 (a few samples of this study predate the infection). Cell type and time point are not known.

The gene calls are TRBV6-2 or TRBV6-3 and TRBJ2-1; maybe TRBD2 (6 bases). CDR1 MNHEY and CDR2 SVGEGT come from the germline V gene. The CDR3 covers 12 residues. Trimming took off 8 bases at V and 7 bases at J, with 12 bases between the two ends. CDR3 coding DNA: TGTGCCAGCTCCATGGCGGGGAATGAGCAGTTCTTC. Translation: CASSMAGNEQFF.

This chain's CDR3 is CAWSVSTVRLAGAQQYF. The CDR3 nucleotides are TGTGCCTGGAGTGTTTCGACAGTTCGGCTAGCGGGAGCTCAGCAGTACTTC. This rearrangement joins TRBV30 to TRBJ2-7; the match to TRBD2 covers 10 bases. The V segment lost 0 bases and the J segment 8 bases; nucleotides outside the gene matches: 16. Germline V lookup: CDR1 GTSNPN, CDR2 SVGIG (reference sequence). This CDR3 has 17 residues.

Relative to its sample, this clonotype is medium-sized. The genes are TRBV27 and TRBJ2-7; the D gene could be TRBD1 or TRBD2 (5 bases each). Deletions cut 6 bases from V and 0 bases from J, with 15 bases between. The CDR3 sequence is 15 residues long. From germline, CDR1 is MNHEY and CDR2 SMNVEV (reference sequence). Here the CDR3 reads CASRRPGPSSYEQYF. DNA for the CDR3: TGTGCCAGCAGACGACCGGGGCCGAGCTCCTACGAGCAGTACTTC.

The chain combines TRBV7-9 with TRBJ1-1, with D unclear. Per the germline V gene, CDR1 is SEHNR and CDR2 is FQNEAQ (reference sequence). Trimming took 5 bases from V and 3 from J, leaving 4 bases between them. The length of the CDR3 is 11 residues. CDR3 sequence reads: CASSKDTEAFF. In nucleotides, the CDR3 is TGTGCCAGCAGCAAGGACACTGAAGCTTTCTTT. Full variable domain (remainder filled in from reference TRBV7-9 and TRBJ1-1): DTGVSQNPRHKITKRGQNVTFRCDPISEHNRLYWYRQTLGQGPEFLTYFQNEAQLEKSRLLSDRFSAERPKGSFSTLEIQRTEQGDSAMYLCASSKDTEAFFGQGTRLTVV.

V and J are TRBV30 and TRBJ2-5; D is perhaps TRBD2 (5 bases). Trimming removed 1 base at V and 0 bases at J, with 12 bases between. The germline gives CDR1 GTSNPN, CDR2 SVGIG (reference sequence). The CDR3 runs 15 residues. CDR3 region: CAWSGDYTYQETQYF. Here the CDR3 DNA reads TGTGCCTGGAGTGGCGACTACACCTACCAAGAGACCCAGTACTTC.

This clonotype was seen many times. The chain uses TRBV6-5 and TRBJ1-2; D not resolved. Trimming took off 6 bases at V and 5 bases at J, with 7 bases between the two ends. Per the germline V gene, CDR1 is MNHEY and CDR2 is SVGAGI. The CDR3 length is 11 residues. CDR3 protein: CASSEGYGYTF. In nucleotides, the CDR3 is TGTGCCAGCAGCGAGGGATATGGCTACACCTTC.

This clonotype was counted at least ten times. The V and J genes are TRBV2 and TRBJ1-4; possibly TRBD1 for D (5 bases). Looked up from germline, CDR1 is SNHLY and CDR2 is FYNNEI. CDR3 length: 14 amino acids. Deletions cut 0 bases from V and 8 bases from J, with 10 bases between. DNA of the CDR3: TGTGCCAGCAGTGAAGCAGGGGTGTGGGAAAAACTGTTTTTT. Translation: CASSEAGVWEKLFF.

This clonotype was seen more than once but under ten times. The V and J genes are TRBV6-2 or TRBV6-3 and TRBJ1-5; D perhaps matches TRBD1 (5 bases). The CDR3 spans 13 residues. Germline CDR1 MNHEY, CDR2 SVGEGT. The V end lost 6 bases, the J end lost 3 bases, and 9 bases lay between the germline ends. CDR3 amino acids: CASSWGNNQPQHF. The CDR3 DNA follows: TGTGCCAGCAGCTGGGGCAACAATCAGCCCCAGCATTTT.

This clonotype was picked up many times. V usage is TRBV7-9 and J usage is TRBJ1-1; TRBD1 might be the D (6 bases). Trimming shortened V by 4 bases and J by 0 bases, and 12 bases separated the two germline ends. There are 15 residues in the CDR3. The germline gives CDR1 SEHNR, CDR2 FQNEAQ (reference sequence). CDR3 amino acids: CASSSGHLLNTEAFF. In nucleotides, the CDR3 is TGTGCCAGCAGCTCGGGACACCTCCTGAACACTGAAGCTTTCTTT.

This clonotype was found a few times. The CDR3 protein is CATSRDEGIQYF. CDR3 coding DNA: TGTGCCACCAGCAGAGATGAGGGCATTCAGTACTTC. This chain joins TRBV15 and TRBJ2-4; weak D call: TRBD2 (5 bases). V gave up 0 bases and J gave up 9 bases, with 6 bases separating them. Germline V lookup: CDR1 LNHNV, CDR2 YYDKDF (reference sequence). The CDR3 contains 12 residues.

V gene TRBV7-9 combines with J gene TRBJ2-7; 7 nucleotides line up with TRBD1. CDR3 size: 15 residues. Germline CDR1 is SEHNR and CDR2 is FQNEAQ (reference sequence). Trimming cost V 5 bases and J 2 bases; bases outside gene matches: 9. The CDR3: CASSALDRDTYEQYF. DNA for the CDR3: TGTGCCAGCAGCGCACTCGACAGGGACACCTACGAGCAGTACTTC.

This clonotype was seen repeatedly, ten times or more. This sequence joins TRBV5-1 and TRBJ2-5; D is uncertain. The CDR3 consists of 14 residues. Looked up from germline, CDR1 is SGHRS and CDR2 is YFSETQ. Trimming left V 3 bases short and J 5 bases short, with 14 bases between. The CDR3 DNA follows: TGCGCCAGCAGCTACGGATACAGCCAGGAGACCCAGTACTTC. It yields the protein CASSYGYSQETQYF.

In its sample, this clonotype was seen a few times. This chain joins TRBV4-3 and TRBJ1-4, with D possibly matching TRBD1 (5 bases). The V and J ends lost 0 bases and 3 bases respectively, with 8 bases between them. Germline V gene lookup returns CDR1 LGHNA and CDR2 YSLEER. CDR3 length: 15 residues. The CDR3 here is CASSQEARANEKLFF. The CDR3 DNA is TGCGCCAGCAGCCAAGAGGCCAGGGCTAATGAAAAACTGTTTTTT.

This clonotype was seen more than once but under ten times. This chain links TRBV28 with TRBJ1-1; D remains unclear. The CDR3 has 15 residues. CDR1 MDHEN and CDR2 SYDVKM come from the germline V gene. V was pared by 4 bases and J by 4 bases, with 16 bases between. DNA for the CDR3: TGTGCCAGCAGTTCTCGAGGGAGGGCTCCCACTGAAGCTTTCTTT. Translated: CASSSRGRAPTEAFF. The full variable domain, completed using reference TRBV28 and TRBJ1-1, is DVKVTQSSRYLVKRTGEKVFLECVQDMDHENMFWYRQDPGLGLRLIYFSYDVKMKEKGDIPEGYSVSREKKERFSLILESASTNQTSMYLCASSSRGRAPTEAFFGQGTRLTVV.